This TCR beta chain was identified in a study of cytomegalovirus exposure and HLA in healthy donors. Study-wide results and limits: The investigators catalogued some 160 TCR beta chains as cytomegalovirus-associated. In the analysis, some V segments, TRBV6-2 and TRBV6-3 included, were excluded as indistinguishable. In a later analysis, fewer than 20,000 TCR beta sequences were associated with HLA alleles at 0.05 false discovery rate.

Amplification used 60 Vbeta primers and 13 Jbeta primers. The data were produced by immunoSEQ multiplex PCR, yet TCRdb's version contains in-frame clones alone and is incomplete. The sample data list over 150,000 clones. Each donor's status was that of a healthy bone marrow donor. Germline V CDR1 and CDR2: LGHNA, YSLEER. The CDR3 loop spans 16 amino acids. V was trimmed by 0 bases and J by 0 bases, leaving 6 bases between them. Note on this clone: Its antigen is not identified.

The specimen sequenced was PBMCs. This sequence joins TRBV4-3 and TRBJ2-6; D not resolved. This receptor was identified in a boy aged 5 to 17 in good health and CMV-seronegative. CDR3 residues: CASSQELSSGANVLTF. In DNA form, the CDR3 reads TGCGCCAGCAGCCAAGAATTGAGCTCTGGGGCCAACGTCCTGACTTTC.